A single sample is the source of the 14 T cell receptor beta chains below, sequenced in a study of T cells in localized non-small cell lung cancer. TCRdb keeps only in-frame clones here, not all; method: immunoSEQ multiplex PCR. The table lists about 53,000 clones, roughly 88% of them singletons. Sample: peripheral blood mononuclear cells, taken before any cancer treatment. The receptors were gathered from a man aged 40 to 70 with stage III lung adenocarcinoma.

The chain carries TRBV18 and TRBJ1-5; 9 bases align to TRBD1. J was trimmed by 7 bases and V by 3 bases; bases with no gene match: 10. The CDR3 consists of 16 residues. Looked up from germline, CDR1 is KGHSH and CDR2 is LQKENI. CDR3 nucleotide sequence: TGTGCCAGCTCACCGGGGACAGGGTCTTTGATGCAGCCCCAGCATTTT. It codes for CASSPGTGSLMQPQHF.

The V gene is TRBV7-9, the J gene TRBJ2-3, with 7 bases that match TRBD1. Trimming took 4 bases from V and 0 from J; bases not matched to a gene: 4. Germline V gene sequence: CDR1 SEHNR, CDR2 FQNEAQ (reference sequence). This CDR3 spans 15 amino acids. CDR3 loop: CASSSYRGSTDTQYF. Written as DNA, the CDR3 is TGTGCCAGCAGCTCCTACAGGGGTAGCACAGATACGCAGTATTTT.

In its sample, this clone was seen once. At one boundary the junction diverges from the germline segment, which might be a read error. This rearrangement joins TRBV11-2 to TRBJ1-3; 7 bases line up with TRBD1. The CDR3 contains 11 residues. Germline CDR1 reads SGHAT; CDR2 reads FQNNGV. The CDR3 DNA sequence: TGTGCCAGCGCTGAGGGGGCCAGGGTCCATTTT. Translation: CASAEGARVHF.

This clone was detected only a few times. The chain carries TRBV5-1 and TRBJ1-6, with D possibly being TRBD1 (5 bases). CDR1 and CDR2 (germline): SGHRS, YFSETQ. V gave up 4 bases and J gave up 7 bases, with 15 bases separating them. CDR3 length: 15 residues. DNA of the CDR3: TGCGCCAGCAGCCCCAGGGACGCCCAGAATTCACCCCTCCACTTT. Protein product: CASSPRDAQNSPLHF.

This chain links TRBV5-6 with TRBJ2-2; D possibly corresponds to TRBD1 (6 bases). The ends were cut back, 4 bases at V and 7 bases at J, with 23 bases in the middle. Per germline, CDR1 SGHDT and CDR2 YYEEEE. This CDR3 has 17 amino acids. Here the CDR3 DNA reads TGTGCCAGCAGCACCCAACTCCAAGGGACAACGGGCGGGGAGCTGTTTTTT. Encoded protein: CASSTQLQGTTGGELFF.

The J gene is TRBJ2-3, the V gene TRBV7-9; no firm D call. The CDR3 is 16 amino acids. CDR1 and CDR2 (germline): SEHNR, FQNEAQ (reference sequence). V shed 0 bases and J shed 3 bases, with 13 bases lying between them. The CDR3 is CASSLAALLATDTQYF. CDR3 DNA: TGTGCCAGCAGCTTAGCGGCACTCCTGGCGACAGATACGCAGTATTTT.

V usage is TRBV9 and J usage is TRBJ2-1, with 7 nucleotides matching TRBD2. The V gene's germline CDR1 is SGDLS and CDR2 YYNGEE. This CDR3 spans 17 amino acids. Losses at the gene ends were 0 bases for V and 4 bases for J; bases not matched to a gene: 10. As DNA, the CDR3 is TGTGCCAGCAGCGTAGCGGCTAGCGGCAATGGTTACAATGAGCAGTTCTTC. This gives the protein CASSVAASGNGYNEQFF.

The CDR3 nucleotides read TGTGCCAGCAGCTTGAGCCCTTCCACAGGAGATACGCAGTATTTT. This translates into CASSLSPSTGDTQYF. This chain links TRBV5-6 with TRBJ2-3; a possible D gene is TRBD1 (5 bases). The CDR3 covers 15 residues. The germline V and J ends were trimmed by 1 base and 5 bases, with 14 bases remaining between them. CDR1 is SGHDT and CDR2 is YYEEEE in the germline V gene.

The rearrangement uses TRBV7-2 and TRBJ2-3; 13 nucleotides align to TRBD2. V lost 2 bases and J lost 5; bases outside the gene matches: 7. The CDR3 loop spans 17 amino acids. Germline lookup yields CDR1 SGHTA and CDR2 FQGNSA. CDR3 sequence: CASSLSGLAGAKDTQYF. The CDR3 DNA reads TGTGCCAGCAGCTTATCCGGACTAGCGGGAGCTAAAGATACGCAGTATTTT.

This chain joins TRBV23-1 and TRBJ2-3; tentatively, D is TRBD2 (6 bases). TRBV23-1 counts as an open reading frame of uncertain function. This CDR3 is 18 amino acids long. V lost 1 base and J lost 2, with 19 bases in between. The CDR3 nucleotides are TGCGCCAGCAGTCAATTCCTAGAGACTAGGACCCTCACAGATACGCAGTATTTT. It codes for CASSQFLETRTLTDTQYF.

V usage is TRBV6-1 and J usage is TRBJ1-3; D is unclear. Germline V gene sequence: CDR1 MNHNS, CDR2 SASEGT. The CDR3 loop spans 16 amino acids. Trimming took 1 base from V and 0 from J, leaving 10 bases between them. The CDR3 nucleotides are TGTGCCAGCAGTGAAGGAGGTGGAATCTCTGGAAACACCATATATTTT. It is translated as CASSEGGGISGNTIYF.

The rearrangement uses TRBV10-3 and TRBJ1-2, with D possibly TRBD1 on 6 matching bases. CDR3 length: 15 amino acids. V was cut by 0 bases and J by 0 bases, with 8 bases left in between. Germline CDR1 reads ENHRY; CDR2 reads SYGVKD. CDR3 in amino acids: CAISESDSSNYGYTF. The CDR3 nucleotides read TGTGCCATCAGTGAGTCGGACAGTTCTAACTATGGCTACACCTTC.

The rearrangement uses TRBV28 and TRBJ2-1; D remains ambiguous. V lost 5 bases to trimming and J lost 2 bases, with 4 bases between them. Germline V gene lookup returns CDR1 MDHEN and CDR2 SYDVKM. The CDR3 is 12 residues long. Written as DNA, the CDR3 is TGTGCCAGCAGTCGTCCCTACAATGAGCAGTTCTTC. Protein sequence: CASSRPYNEQFF.

The chain has TRBV11-2 and TRBJ2-3; D remains unclear. Trimming removed 5 bases at V and 4 bases at J, with 22 bases between. From germline, CDR1 is SGHAT and CDR2 FQNNGV. This CDR3 contains 17 residues. DNA of the CDR3: TGTGCCAGCAGCGCCGTACAGCTGATAAGAGTTCCAGATACGCAGTATTTT. Translated: CASSAVQLIRVPDTQYF. The full variable domain, its missing parts supplied by reference TRBV11-2 and TRBJ2-3, is EAGVAQSPRYKIIEKRQSVAFWCNPISGHATLYWYQQILGQGPKLLIQFQNNGVVDDSQLPKDRFSAERLKGVDSTLKIQPAKLEDSAVYLCASSAVQLIRVPDTQYFGPGTRLTVL.